Following are 27 T cell receptor beta chains from one sample sequenced in a study of regulatory T cells in long-lasting Graves disease. Arm-PCR of CDR3 regions and iRepertoire HTBI primers were the basis on which TCR beta libraries were built. TCRdb used MiXCR to reprocess the multiplex PCR reads, holding one entry per CDR3 protein. Counted here are 350,000 to 450,000 distinct CDR3 sequences, 15% to 20% occurring once; the ten biggest clones make up 30%. Time point in this sample: newly diagnosed GD, antithyroid drugs for less than 3 months. The TCR library was made from RNA that had been extracted from PBMCs in TRIzol. The same data also contributed to another study, on T cells in Graves' hyperthyroidism and ophthalmopathy.

The source material was peripheral blood mononuclear cells (PBMCs), sampled at new diagnosis, from a patient treated with antithyroid drugs. The origin of the receptors is a man aged 40-50 years with Graves disease.

This clonotype was detected ten times or more. This chain uses TRBV20-1 with TRBJ2-1; 8 bases map to TRBD2. With 0 bases clipped from V and 0 bases from J, the junction kept 19 bases outside the gene matches. Germline values: CDR1 DFQATT, CDR2 SNEGSKA (reference sequence). The CDR3 covers 21 residues. The CDR3 is CSARDPLPRGGKENSYNEQFF. In DNA, the CDR3 is TGCAGTGCTAGAGATCCCTTACCTCGGGGGGGCAAAGAGAACTCCTACAATGAGCAGTTCTTC.

The V call is TRBV5-1, the J call TRBJ1-4; perhaps TRBD1 as D (5 bases). V lost 1 base and J 7 bases, leaving 8 bases between the germline ends. The CDR3 covers 13 residues. The V gene's germline CDR1 is SGHRS and CDR2 YFSETQ. CDR3 sequence (DNA): TGCGCCAGCAGCTTGTTCGGGGGTGAAAAACTGTTTTTT. Residues: CASSLFGGEKLFF. Based on the CDR3 plus reference TRBV5-1 and TRBJ1-4, the full variable domain is KAGVTQTPRYLIKTRGQQVTLSCSPISGHRSVSWYQQTPGQGLQFLFEYFSETQRNKGNFPGRFSGRQFSNSRSEMNVSTLELGDSALYLCASSLFGGEKLFFGSGTQLSVL.

CDR3 loop: CASSVVASGLDTQYF. The CDR3 DNA reads as TGTGCCAGCAGCGTAGTCGCTAGCGGGCTTGATACGCAGTATTTT. The genes are TRBV9 and TRBJ2-3, with 8 bases identical to TRBD2. Germline V CDR1 and CDR2: SGDLS, YYNGEE. The ends lost 0 bases at V and 6 bases at J; junction bases unmatched: 6. This CDR3 contains 15 residues.

This clonotype showed up many times. The chain joins TRBV28 to TRBJ1-1; 8 bases agree with TRBD1. V lost 7 bases to trimming and J lost 3 bases; unmatched junction nucleotides: 1. Germline CDR1 is MDHEN and CDR2 is SYDVKM. The CDR3 runs to 12 residues. For the CDR3, the DNA is TGTGCCAGCACAGGGGGCCACACTGAAGCTTTCTTT. This translates into CASTGGHTEAFF.

The rearrangement links TRBV11-2 to TRBJ2-2; no clear D. CDR1 and CDR2 from the germline V gene are SGHAT and FQNNGV. Trimming removed 1 base from V and 3 bases from J, with 6 bases in between. The CDR3 covers 14 residues. CDR3 sequence (DNA): TGTGCCAGCAGCTTAGGCACACACACCGGGGAGCTGTTTTTT. This sequence encodes CASSLGTHTGELFF. Full variable domain (outside the CDR3, taken from reference TRBV11-2 and TRBJ2-2): EAGVAQSPRYKIIEKRQSVAFWCNPISGHATLYWYQQILGQGPKLLIQFQNNGVVDDSQLPKDRFSAERLKGVDSTLKIQPAKLEDSAVYLCASSLGTHTGELFFGEGSRLTVL.

This clonotype was counted many times. The J gene is TRBJ1-4, the V gene TRBV28; possible D gene TRBD1, 5 bases. Germline CDR1 reads MDHEN; CDR2 reads SYDVKM. Trimming took 0 bases from V and 3 from J, leaving 8 bases between them. This CDR3 region has 15 residues. CDR3 protein: CASSLWARANEKLFF. In DNA, the CDR3 is TGTGCCAGCAGTTTATGGGCCAGGGCTAATGAAAAACTGTTTTTT.

The chain combines TRBV29-1 with TRBJ1-1; D is unclear. The V end lost 1 base, the J end lost 4 bases, and 10 bases lay between the germline ends. Germline CDR1 SQVTM, CDR2 ANQGSEA. There are 13 residues in the CDR3. The CDR3 DNA reads TGCAGCGTTGAAGGATACGGAAGCACTGAAGCTTTCTTT. Translated: CSVEGYGSTEAFF.

This clonotype appeared many times. This chain joins TRBV5-1 and TRBJ1-1, with 8 bases matching TRBD1. Losses at the gene ends were 0 bases for V and 6 bases for J; bases not matched to a gene: 4. CDR3 size: 14 residues. Germline V gives CDR1 SGHRS, CDR2 YFSETQ. CDR3 nucleotide sequence: TGCGCCAGCAGCTTGGGGACAGGGCTGGCTGAAGCTTTCTTT. Translating it yields CASSLGTGLAEAFF.

This clonotype was detected ten times or more. The gene calls are TRBV18 and TRBJ1-1; the D gene is possibly TRBD1 (6 bases). Trimming removed 3 bases at V and 6 bases at J, with 11 bases between. The CDR3 sequence is 13 residues long. The germline V gene has CDR1 KGHSH and CDR2 LQKENI. The CDR3 nucleotides read TGTGCCAGCTCACCCGACAGGTTTTCTGAAGCTTTCTTT. This gives the protein CASSPDRFSEAFF.

This clonotype was counted ten times or more. This rearrangement joins TRBV6-1 to TRBJ1-1, with D hard to call. The CDR3 contains 15 residues. Trimming removed 6 bases at V and 6 bases at J, with 20 bases between. The V gene's germline CDR1 is MNHNS and CDR2 SASEGT. CDR3 DNA: TGTGCCAGCAGAGACGACACATGGGGTATGGCTGAAGCTTTCTTT. Its translation is CASRDDTWGMAEAFF.

This clonotype was picked up many times. V usage is TRBV7-3 and J usage is TRBJ2-1, with D perhaps TRBD2 (5 bases). Germline CDR1 SGHTA, CDR2 FQGTGA. The CDR3 is made up of 15 amino acids. Trimming pared 2 bases from V and 2 bases from J, leaving 10 bases between. The CDR3 loop is CASSLRGSTYNEQFF. The CDR3 DNA is TGTGCCAGCAGCTTACGGGGTTCTACCTACAATGAGCAGTTCTTC.

This clonotype was observed at least ten times. The chain combines TRBV27 with TRBJ1-4; 9 bases map to TRBD1. The V segment lost 5 bases and the J segment 5 bases; nucleotides outside the gene matches: 6. This CDR3 is 15 amino acids long. Germline CDR1 is MNHEY and CDR2 is SMNVEV (reference sequence). The CDR3: CASSRDRGGNEKLFF. In DNA, the CDR3 is TGTGCCAGCAGTCGAGACAGGGGGGGAAATGAAAAACTGTTTTTT.

This clonotype was counted many times. This sequence joins TRBV5-1 and TRBJ2-5; either TRBD1 or TRBD2 may supply D (5 bases each). The V end was cut by 5 bases, the J end by 2 bases, with 16 bases between. CDR1 SGHRS and CDR2 YFSETQ come from the germline V gene. The CDR3 consists of 15 residues. The CDR3 spells CASRDTGTSQETQYF. The CDR3 DNA reads as TGCGCCAGCAGGGACACCGGGACGTCGCAAGAGACCCAGTACTTC. The full variable domain, its missing parts supplied by reference TRBV5-1 and TRBJ2-5, is KAGVTQTPRYLIKTRGQQVTLSCSPISGHRSVSWYQQTPGQGLQFLFEYFSETQRNKGNFPGRFSGRQFSNSRSEMNVSTLELGDSALYLCASRDTGTSQETQYFGPGTRLLVL.

This clonotype was counted at least ten times. The chain links TRBV30 to TRBJ2-5; TRBD2 might be the D (5 bases). V gave up 3 bases and J gave up 0 bases, with 5 bases separating them. CDR1 is GTSNPN, CDR2 SVGIG, per germline (reference sequence). CDR3 length: 12 amino acids. The CDR3 protein is CAWRGDQETQYF. The CDR3 DNA reads TGTGCCTGGAGGGGAGACCAAGAGACCCAGTACTTC.

In this sample, this clonotype turned up many times. A junction boundary mismatches the germline segment, possibly from a read error. This chain uses TRBV5-1 with TRBJ2-3, with 9 nucleotides matching TRBD2. The germline V gene encodes CDR1 SGHRS and CDR2 YFSETQ. The CDR3 extends over 14 amino acids. The DNA for the CDR3 is TGTGCCAGCAGCCCCCGCGGGGGGGCAGATACGCAGTATTTT. Amino acid sequence: CASSPRGGADTQYF.

This clonotype was observed many times. This chain links TRBV4-1 with TRBJ1-4; D is perhaps TRBD1 (6 bases). Trimming pared 3 bases from V and 8 bases from J, leaving 16 bases between. In germline, CDR1 is MGHRA, CDR2 YSYEKL. The CDR3 is made up of 15 amino acids. The CDR3 spells CASSHAAGQGEKLFF. The DNA of the CDR3 is TGCGCCAGCAGCCATGCGGCAGGGCAGGGGGAAAAACTGTTTTTT.

Turning to this clonotype: This could be a read error, since a much larger clone is one nucleotide away. V and J are TRBV5-6 and TRBJ1-3; the D gene is possibly TRBD1 (5 bases). Deletions cut 4 bases from V and 3 bases from J, with 11 bases between. Per the germline V gene, CDR1 is SGHDT and CDR2 is YYEEEE. This CDR3 spans 14 amino acids. CDR3 sequence reads: CASSQGPIGNTIYF. CDR3 bases: TGTGCCAGCAGCCAGGGTCCCATTGGAAACACCATATATTTT.

This clonotype has at least ten counts. This chain connects TRBV5-1 to TRBJ2-2; TRBD2 matches at 7 bases. Per the germline V gene, CDR1 is SGHRS and CDR2 is YFSETQ. The ends lost 4 bases at V and 0 bases at J; junction bases unmatched: 3. CDR3 length equals 15 residues. In DNA, the CDR3 is TGCGCCAGCAGCCGAGGACTAGCGAACACCGGGGAGCTGTTTTTT. It translates to CASSRGLANTGELFF.

This clonotype was picked up a small number of times. The genes are TRBV12-3 or TRBV12-4 and TRBJ2-5; 9 nucleotides line up with TRBD2. The CDR3 consists of 14 residues. V dropped 6 bases and J dropped 5; count of bases not matched to a gene: 7. The CDR3 region is CASRAGLALETQYF. CDR3 coding DNA: TGTGCCAGCAGGGCGGGACTAGCCTTGGAGACCCAGTACTTC.

This clonotype was counted at least ten times. The chain carries TRBV28 and TRBJ1-1; TRBD1 is a possible D gene (5 bases). The CDR3 is 17 amino acids. Trimming shortened V by 4 bases and J by 2 bases, and 20 bases separated the two germline ends. The V gene's germline CDR1 is MDHEN and CDR2 SYDVKM. CDR3 DNA sequence: TGTGCCAGCAGTTCCCCCTTCGGGGCGGGGGAAAACACTGAAGCTTTCTTT. This sequence encodes CASSSPFGAGENTEAFF.

The chain links TRBV4-1 to TRBJ2-7; D is possibly TRBD1 or TRBD2 (6 bases each). The V gene's germline CDR1 is MGHRA and CDR2 YSYEKL. Trimming removed 1 base at V and 7 bases at J, with 14 bases between. CDR3 length: 14 amino acids. This CDR3 reads CASSQGGPAGEQYF. The CDR3 DNA reads TGCGCCAGCAGCCAAGGGGGGCCCGCGGGGGAGCAGTACTTC.

This clonotype was counted at least ten times. The rearrangement joins TRBV10-3 to TRBJ2-3, with 11 bases lining up with TRBD2. The V gene end was trimmed by 4 bases and the J gene end by 3 bases; junction bases not matched to a gene: 3. Germline CDR1 and CDR2: ENHRY and SYGVKD. The CDR3 contains 15 residues. This CDR3 reads CAISGLAGSTDTQYF. The CDR3 DNA sequence: TGTGCCATCAGTGGACTAGCGGGGTCAACAGATACGCAGTATTTT.

This clonotype was seen ten or more times. The genes are TRBV10-3 and TRBJ2-3; 14 bases map to TRBD2. The CDR3 consists of 16 residues. Germline V CDR1 and CDR2: ENHRY, SYGVKD. The ends lost 10 bases at V and 1 base at J; junction bases unmatched: 7. CDR3 DNA sequence: TGTGCCAGCGAGACTAGCGGGGGGGCCGGCACAGATACGCAGTATTTT. It translates to CASETSGGAGTDTQYF.

The sample holds many counts of this clonotype. The chain recombines TRBV12-3 or TRBV12-4 with TRBJ2-6; D gene unclear. Deletions cut 2 bases from V and 8 bases from J, with 4 bases between. This CDR3 spans 12 amino acids. CDR3 sequence: CASSLRPNVLTF. DNA for the CDR3: TGTGCCAGCAGTTTACGCCCCAACGTCCTGACTTTC.

As to this clonotype: Being one base from a much bigger clone, this may be a read error. Here the CDR3 omits its conserved ending phenylalanine or tryptophan, so a read error is the likely source. The chain uses TRBV20-1 and TRBJ2-1, with TRBD1 matching 7 bases. Unmatched junction bases numbered 9, after V lost 7 bases and J lost 0 bases. Germline CDR1 is DFQATT and CDR2 is SNEGSKA (reference sequence). The CDR3 extends over 15 amino acids. The CDR3 protein is CSVRDSFLSYNEQFS. The CDR3 nucleotides read TGCAGTGTAAGGGACAGCTTTCTCTCCTACAATGAGCAGTTCTCC.

J is TRBJ2-1 and V is TRBV14; D is uncertain. From germline, CDR1 is SGHDN and CDR2 FVKESK. V was clipped by 4 bases and J by 6 bases, with 16 bases between them. This CDR3 spans 15 amino acids. CDR3 loop: CASSLLQPTGNEQFF. The CDR3 DNA is TGTGCCAGCAGCCTCCTCCAGCCCACGGGCAATGAGCAGTTCTTC. Full variable domain (outside the CDR3, taken from reference TRBV14 and TRBJ2-1): EAGVTQFPSHSVIEKGQTVTLRCDPISGHDNLYWYRRVMGKEIKFLLHFVKESKQDESGMPNNRFLAERTGGTYSTLKVQPAELEDSGVYFCASSLLQPTGNEQFFGPGTRLTVL.

In its sample, this clonotype was seen many times. The CDR3 nucleotides read TGCGCCAGCAGTTACAGGGGAGGCACTGAAGCTTTCTTT. Translated, it gives CASSYRGGTEAFF. The gene calls are TRBV5-1 and TRBJ1-1, with 7 bases lining up with TRBD1. Germline V gene data show CDR1 as SGHRS and CDR2 as YFSETQ. With 5 bases clipped from V and 4 bases from J, the junction kept 5 bases outside the gene matches. The CDR3 is 13 residues long.